This TCR beta chain was found in a study of T cells in tumors after PD-1 blockade (dated by TCRdb to about 2019). A note on the overall study: Prior checkpoint blockade, systemic immunosuppressant use, and recent radiotherapy or other anti-cancer therapy within 4 weeks were grounds for patient exclusion. Bulk TCR sequencing was performed on fewer than 13 peripheral blood samples from a few patients to compare blood and tumor clonotypes. Treatment consisted of either cemiplimab 350 mg every 2 weeks or pembrolizumab 200 mg every 3 weeks. Paired single-cell RNA and TCR sequencing was performed on site-matched tumors from BCC or SCC patients before and after anti-PD-1 therapy. Some patients also continued taking vismodegib 150 mg daily during anti-PD-1 treatment. RECIST version 1.1 was the standard used to evaluate clinical response. Peripheral blood samples averaged approximately 100,000 TCR templates (range about 24,679-290,000) and about 40,000 unique clonotypes.

Details on this clone: The clone's antigen remains unknown. Qualities for individual bases were not recorded, and no much larger clone is one base off.

Trimming costs V 4 bases and J 7 bases, and their ends lie 13 bases apart. From a lookup of the germline V gene, CDR1 and CDR2 are SGHVS and FNYEAQ. The CDR3 sequence holds 13 residues, the cysteine and phenylalanine included. The read is trimmed to its CDR3 DNA, 39 bases read in frame from base 1. The immunoSEQ platform was used to carry out deep TCRbeta sequencing. Under the source paper's analysis protocol: For further analysis, only productive rearrangements were exported out of the immunoSEQ Analyzer. T cell phenotypes were assigned to bulk TCRbeta clonotypes by matching the clonotypes to single-cell RNA+TCR-seq clones that had the same TCRbeta sequence. Clone enrichment in tumor was computed as tumor frequency divided by PBMC frequency from bulk TCR sequencing. GLIPH was used to sort TCRs into specificity groups, which are clusters of distinct TCRs that likely recognize common antigens through shared CDR3 motifs. In TCRdb, the immuneACCESS table is reduced to in-frame sequences with V and J assigned. These tables do not hold every clone; where another copy was compared, an unresolved V gene accounts for under half, and the others remain unexplained. Clone size and V and J calls were adopted from that table, with D and trimming inferred from the DNA. The sample table shows approximately 47,000 clones, and around 85% are seen once. The ten most abundant clones make up about 3.8% of the sample.

Results the study describes overall, beyond this receptor: The source of novel T cell clones was not identified and could include lymphoid organs or rare unexpanded clones within the tumor or its periphery. Around two fifths of tumor TCR clonotypes were found in blood, and some novel exhausted tumor clones appeared in pre-treatment blood, suggesting peripheral recruitment.

The time point tag for this specimen amounts to: before anti-PD-1 therapy. Genomic DNA extracted from tumor biopsies or peripheral blood was used for bulk TCRbeta sequencing, with input ranging from about 600 ng to 6,500 ng. Every patient was a poor candidate for surgical resection and had histologically proven advanced or metastatic basal or squamous cell carcinoma. The basal cell carcinoma cohort comprised about a dozen patients, of whom roughly eight had bulk tumor TCR sequencing. The sequence was collected from a human donor with basal cell carcinoma. This specimen was PBMCs, taken before anti-PD-1 treatment. Recombination linked TRBV7-6 to TRBJ1-1; the D region possibly corresponds to TRBD1 (5 bases align). The nucleotide sequence reads as follows: TGTGCCAGCAGCTCGGGGGGGGACGGTGAAGCTTTCTTT. It is translated as CASSSGGDGEAFF.